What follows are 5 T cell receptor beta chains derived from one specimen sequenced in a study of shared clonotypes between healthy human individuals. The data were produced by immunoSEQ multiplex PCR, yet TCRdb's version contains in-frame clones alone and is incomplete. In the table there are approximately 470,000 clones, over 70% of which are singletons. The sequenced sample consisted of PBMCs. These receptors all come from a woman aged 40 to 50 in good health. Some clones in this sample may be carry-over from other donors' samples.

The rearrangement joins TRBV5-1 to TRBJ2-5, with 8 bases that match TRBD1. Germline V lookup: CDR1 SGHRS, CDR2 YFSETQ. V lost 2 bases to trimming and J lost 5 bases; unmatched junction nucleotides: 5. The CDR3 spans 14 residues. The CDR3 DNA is TGCGCCAGCAGCTTACAGGGGGATGAGGAGACCCAGTACTTC. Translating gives CASSLQGDEETQYF.

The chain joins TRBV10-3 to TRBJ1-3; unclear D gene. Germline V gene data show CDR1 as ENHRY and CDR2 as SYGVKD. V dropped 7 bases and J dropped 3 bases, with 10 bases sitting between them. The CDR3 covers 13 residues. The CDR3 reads CAIMVPFGNTIYF. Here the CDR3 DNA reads TGTGCCATCATGGTTCCGTTTGGAAACACCATATATTTT.

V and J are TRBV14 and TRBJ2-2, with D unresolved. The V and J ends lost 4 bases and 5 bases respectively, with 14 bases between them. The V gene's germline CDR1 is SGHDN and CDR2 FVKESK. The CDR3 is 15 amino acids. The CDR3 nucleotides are TGTGCCAGCAGCCCCCCCTCGGGTGAGACCGGGGAGCTGTTTTTT. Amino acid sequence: CASSPPSGETGELFF.

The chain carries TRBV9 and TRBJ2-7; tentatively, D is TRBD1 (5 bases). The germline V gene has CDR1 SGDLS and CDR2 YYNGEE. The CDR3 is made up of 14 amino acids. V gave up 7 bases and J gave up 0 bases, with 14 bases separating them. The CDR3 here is CASPPRQPSYEQYF. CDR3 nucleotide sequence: TGTGCCAGCCCGCCCCGACAGCCCTCCTACGAGCAGTACTTC.

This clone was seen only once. The chain's CDR3 is CASSLVSRGLENEQFF. DNA of the CDR3: TGTGCCAGCAGCTTGGTCTCCAGGGGGCTAGAGAATGAGCAGTTCTTC. The rearrangement joins TRBV5-6 to TRBJ2-1, with 8 bases aligning to TRBD1. The CDR3 contains 16 residues. With V trimmed by 0 bases and J by 7 bases, 9 bases remained unmatched. The V gene's germline CDR1 is SGHDT and CDR2 YYEEEE.